One sample yielded the 10 T cell receptor beta chains listed below, sequenced in a study of cytomegalovirus exposure and HLA in healthy donors. Researchers ran the PCR with 60 Vbeta and 13 Jbeta primers. Libraries were prepared by immunoSEQ multiplex PCR; TCRdb keeps only in-frame clonotypes and omits some of them. The sample has fewer than 130,000 clones; around 85% are singletons. The material sequenced was PBMCs. All receptors come from a man between 25 and 39 years old in good health and CMV-seropositive.

This sequence joins TRBV19 and TRBJ1-1; 7 bases are shared with TRBD1. The ends lost 4 bases at V and 3 bases at J; junction bases unmatched: 2. CDR1 is LNHDA, CDR2 SQIVND, per germline (reference sequence). The CDR3 consists of 13 residues. In nucleotides, the CDR3 is TGTGCCAGTAGTACTACAGGGGACACTGAAGCTTTCTTT. Amino acids: CASSTTGDTEAFF.

This clone was picked up a small number of times. The chain employs TRBV30 and TRBJ1-4; TRBD1 matches 9 bases. The CDR3 is 15 residues long. Losses at the gene ends were 6 bases for V and 7 bases for J; bases not matched to a gene: 12. Germline V gene sequence: CDR1 GTSNPN, CDR2 SVGIG (reference sequence). Written as DNA, the CDR3 is TGTGCCTGCACCAAGTCCGGGACAGGGAGTGAAAAACTGTTTTTT. This translates into CACTKSGTGSEKLFF.

CDR3 region: CASRGLDSTISEQYF. The CDR3 region has the DNA TGTGCCAGCAGGGGCCTCGACAGCACGATTTCCGAGCAGTACTTC. The chain joins TRBV6-1 to TRBJ2-7; tentative D call: TRBD1 (5 bases). Germline CDR1 MNHNS, CDR2 SASEGT. This CDR3 spans 15 amino acids. Trimming took 6 bases from V and 6 from J, leaving 21 bases between them.

The chain recombines TRBV9 with TRBJ1-2; no definite D call. This CDR3 is 17 amino acids long. V lost 0 bases and J lost 3, with 18 bases in between. The germline gives CDR1 SGDLS, CDR2 YYNGEE. The DNA of the CDR3 is TGTGCCAGCAGCGTAGCTACGTGGGCCATAAAGTACTATGGCTACACCTTC. Its translation is CASSVATWAIKYYGYTF.

This clone turned up a few times. The chain recombines TRBV19 with TRBJ1-5; a possible D gene is TRBD1 (6 bases). The CDR3 has 16 amino acids. Trimming took off 3 bases at V and 0 bases at J, with 12 bases between the two ends. Germline assignment: CDR1 LNHDA and CDR2 SQIVND (reference sequence). In DNA, the CDR3 is TGTGCCAGTAGTATCACGGCAGGGGATAGCAATCAGCCCCAGCATTTT. It yields the protein CASSITAGDSNQPQHF.

The V gene is TRBV9, the J gene TRBJ2-3; 11 nucleotides align to TRBD2. From germline, CDR1 is SGDLS and CDR2 YYNGEE. V shed 4 bases and J 4 bases; nucleotides not matched to a gene: 8. The length of the CDR3 is 16 residues. The CDR3: CASSPEEGLAADTQYF. The CDR3, as DNA: TGTGCCAGCAGCCCCGAGGAGGGACTAGCGGCAGATACGCAGTATTTT.

This chain joins TRBV7-2 and TRBJ2-7; D uncertain. Germline V gene sequence: CDR1 SGHTA, CDR2 FQGNSA. V was clipped by 5 bases and J by 3 bases, with 14 bases between them. The CDR3 is 14 residues long. The chain's CDR3 is CASSTTHQNYEQYF. The CDR3, as DNA: TGTGCCAGCAGCACAACCCACCAGAACTACGAGCAGTACTTC.

The chain employs TRBV25-1 and TRBJ1-6, with D possibly TRBD1 on 6 matching bases. Germline CDR1 MGHDK, CDR2 SYGVNS. V was trimmed by 4 bases and J by 4 bases, leaving 11 bases between them. The CDR3 sequence is 15 residues long. The chain's CDR3 is CASSASQGYNSPLHF. CDR3 DNA sequence: TGTGCCAGCAGTGCCTCTCAGGGGTATAATTCACCCCTCCACTTT.

This clone was detected once. V usage is TRBV9 and J usage is TRBJ2-7; 8 positions match TRBD1. The germline V gene has CDR1 SGDLS and CDR2 YYNGEE. The ends lost 4 bases at V and 4 bases at J; junction bases unmatched: 4. The CDR3 contains 13 residues. CDR3 sequence (DNA): TGTGCCAGCAGCCCGACAGGGGCTTACGAGCAGTACTTC. This gives the protein CASSPTGAYEQYF.

The V call is TRBV19, the J call TRBJ2-3; D possibly corresponds to TRBD2 (5 bases). The CDR3 sequence is 14 residues long. Germline CDR1 reads LNHDA; CDR2 reads SQIVND (reference sequence). Between the trimmed V and J ends, which lost 3 bases and 1 base, there was a span of 8 bases. The CDR3 spells CASSISRGTDTQYF. In DNA, the CDR3 is TGTGCCAGTAGTATTTCGCGGGGCACAGATACGCAGTATTTT.